The 26 T cell receptor beta chains below were found in one sample sequenced in a study of shared clonotypes between healthy human individuals. Method: immunoSEQ multiplex PCR; TCRdb's copy keeps in-frame clones and lacks some. The sample yields around 1 million clones, about 80% seen once. The sample comprised memory CD4+ T cells sorted from blood. Sample subset: CD45RA-negative fraction. These receptors were collected from a young man in good health.

For the CDR3, the DNA is TGTGCCAGCAGCTTAGCTGGCCTAACTCGCGATGAGCAGTTCTTC. As protein: CASSLAGLTRDEQFF. J is TRBJ2-1 and V is TRBV7-9; no firm D call. The CDR3 spans 15 residues. V was trimmed by 0 bases and J by 8 bases, leaving 14 bases between them. Per the germline V gene, CDR1 is SEHNR and CDR2 is FQNEAQ (reference sequence).

The gene calls are TRBV5-6 and TRBJ2-5; D assignment may be TRBD1 or TRBD2 (6 bases each). This CDR3 has 12 residues. With 5 bases removed from V and 4 bases from J, the gap between germline ends came to 9 bases. Germline CDR1 SGHDT, CDR2 YYEEEE. In DNA form, the CDR3 reads TGTGCCAGCAGGGGGGGCCCAGAGACCCAGTACTTC. It yields the protein CASRGGPETQYF. The full variable domain, completed using reference TRBV5-6 and TRBJ2-5, is DAGVTQSPTHLIKTRGQQVTLRCSPKSGHDTVSWYQQALGQGPQFIFQYYEEEERQRGNFPDRFSGHQFPNYSSELNVNALLLGDSALYLCASRGGPETQYFGPGTRLLVL.

The chain employs TRBV27 and TRBJ2-7; no clear D gene. Deletions cut 7 bases from V and 0 bases from J, with 13 bases between. The CDR3 is 14 residues long. Germline assignment: CDR1 MNHEY and CDR2 SMNVEV (reference sequence). The CDR3 here is CASISGPPSYEQYF. DNA for the CDR3: TGTGCCAGCATCTCCGGGCCACCCTCCTACGAGCAGTACTTC.

The J gene is TRBJ2-7, the V gene TRBV5-4; D ambiguous. The CDR3 length is 15 residues. Trimming stripped 0 bases from V and 6 bases from J, with 16 bases between. Germline V lookup: CDR1 SGHNT, CDR2 YYREEE (reference sequence). CDR3 loop: CASSLVEAPTTEQYF. The CDR3 DNA is TGTGCCAGCAGCTTGGTAGAGGCACCAACCACCGAGCAGTACTTC.

The CDR3 region has the DNA TGTGCCAGCAGTGGGGGGGCTCCCCAACTCCACTTT. Protein sequence: CASSGGAPQLHF. The rearrangement links TRBV6-5 to TRBJ1-6, with D perhaps TRBD1 (6 bases). The germline V and J ends were trimmed by 5 bases and 16 bases, with 15 bases remaining between them. The CDR3 totals 12 residues. The germline CDR1 and CDR2 sequences are MNHEY and SVGAGI.

This clone was observed at least ten times. The CDR3 spells CAWRIDSSLRGFYF. CDR3 coding DNA: TGTGCCTGGAGAATCGACAGTAGCCTCCGGGGTTTTTACTTC. The chain joins TRBV30 to TRBJ2-7, with D possibly being TRBD1 or TRBD2 (5 bases each). The CDR3 is made up of 14 amino acids. The V gene lost 3 bases and the J gene lost 13 bases, with 25 bases spanning the gap. CDR1 and CDR2 (germline): GTSNPN, SVGIG (reference sequence).

The chain is built from TRBV4-1 and TRBJ2-1; tentative D call: TRBD1 (5 bases). Trimming stripped 0 bases from V and 8 bases from J, with 20 bases between. The germline V gene has CDR1 MGHRA and CDR2 YSYEKL. The CDR3 has 17 residues. The CDR3 loop is CASSQESSQGWGDEQFF. The CDR3 bases are TGCGCCAGCAGCCAAGAATCTAGTCAGGGATGGGGCGATGAGCAGTTCTTC.

The chain combines TRBV5-1 with TRBJ2-3; 8 bases match TRBD2. V lost 0 bases and J lost 8; bases outside the gene matches: 5. The CDR3 spans 14 residues. CDR1 SGHRS and CDR2 YFSETQ come from the germline V gene. CDR3 bases: TGCGCCAGCAGCTTGGAGCGGGAGAGTCGTACGCAGTATTTT. It is translated as CASSLERESRTQYF.

Ten or more counts support this clone. V is TRBV2 and J is TRBJ1-1, with D perhaps matching TRBD1 (5 bases). Germline V gives CDR1 SNHLY, CDR2 FYNNEI. The CDR3 spans 14 residues. The germline V and J ends were trimmed by 7 bases and 1 base, with 13 bases remaining between them. CDR3 bases: TGTGCCAGCAAGGACACCCGACAGAACACTGAAGCTTTCTTT. Translated, it gives CASKDTRQNTEAFF.

The chain recombines TRBV7-2 with TRBJ2-3, with D tentatively TRBD2 (5 bases). There are 14 residues in the CDR3. Trimming pared 5 bases from V and 4 bases from J, leaving 13 bases between. CDR1 is SGHTA and CDR2 is FQGNSA in the germline V gene. CDR3 nucleotide sequence: TGTGCCAGCAGCCGAAGTGGAGCGGCAGATACGCAGTATTTT. Translated, it gives CASSRSGAADTQYF.

The rearrangement joins TRBV5-6 to TRBJ1-2, with 11 bases aligning to TRBD1. The germline gives CDR1 SGHDT, CDR2 YYEEEE. There are 16 residues in the CDR3. V lost 4 bases and J lost 7; bases outside the gene matches: 12. This chain's CDR3 is CASSHLLPGQGVGYTF. CDR3 DNA sequence: TGTGCCAGCAGCCACCTACTTCCGGGACAGGGGGTTGGCTACACCTTC.

The chain couples TRBV11-2 to TRBJ2-7, with 7 nucleotides matching TRBD1. V dropped 2 bases and J dropped 2; count of bases not matched to a gene: 3. CDR3 length: 14 residues. Germline CDR1 reads SGHAT; CDR2 reads FQNNGV. The CDR3 region has the DNA TGTGCCAGCAGCTTAACGGGACAGACCTACGAGCAGTACTTC. It translates to CASSLTGQTYEQYF.

Regarding this clone: This clone may be a read error of a much larger clone one base away. This sequence joins TRBV7-9 and TRBJ2-3, with D uncertain. The CDR3 totals 13 residues. V was cut by 4 bases and J by 1 base, with 6 bases left in between. Germline CDR1 and CDR2: SEHNR and FQNEAQ (reference sequence). In DNA form, the CDR3 reads TGTGCCAGCAGCTGGCGCGGCACAGATACGCAGTATTTT. Translation: CASSWRGTDTQYF.

The chain couples TRBV7-3 to TRBJ1-6; D gene unclear. V lost 0 bases, J lost 4 bases, and 7 bases lay in between. The CDR3 covers 15 residues. Germline assignment: CDR1 SGHTA and CDR2 FQGTGA. CDR3 residues: CASSLTGQYNSPLHF. The CDR3 DNA sequence: TGTGCCAGCAGCTTAACTGGGCAGTATAATTCACCCCTCCACTTT.

The chain uses TRBV2 and TRBJ2-7; D might be TRBD2 (6 bases). V was shortened by 1 base and J by 4 bases, with 17 bases between the two germline ends. CDR1 and CDR2 from the germline V gene are SNHLY and FYNNEI. The CDR3 has 16 amino acids. CDR3 residues: CASSEGSASDKYEQYF. The CDR3 region has the DNA TGTGCCAGCAGTGAAGGATCTGCTAGCGACAAATACGAGCAGTACTTC. The full variable domain, completed using reference TRBV2 and TRBJ2-7, is EPEVTQTPSHQVTQMGQEVILRCVPISNHLYFYWYRQILGQKVEFLVSFYNNEISEKSEIFDDQFSVERPDGSNFTLKIRSTKLEDSAMYFCASSEGSASDKYEQYFGPGTRLTVT.

There are a few counts of this clone. This same CDR3 is encoded by further DNA sequences in the sample. This chain links TRBV7-9 with TRBJ1-6; TRBD1 matches at 7 bases. CDR1 and CDR2 (germline): SEHNR, FQNEAQ (reference sequence). This CDR3 region has 13 residues. The V gene end was trimmed by 2 bases and the J gene end by 10 bases; junction bases not matched to a gene: 2. In nucleotides, the CDR3 is TGTGCCAGCAGCTTACAACAGGGGTCACCCCTCCACTTT. Protein product: CASSLQQGSPLHF.

The chain uses TRBV19 and TRBJ1-1; 8 bases map to TRBD1. This CDR3 has 14 residues. V lost 5 bases to trimming and J lost 0 bases; unmatched junction nucleotides: 2. Looked up from germline, CDR1 is LNHDA and CDR2 is SQIVND (reference sequence). CDR3 loop: CASSLQGVNTEAFF. The CDR3 nucleotides are TGTGCCAGTAGTTTACAGGGGGTGAACACTGAAGCTTTCTTT.

Details on this clone: In the same sample, other DNA sequences code for this CDR3. The rearrangement uses TRBV6-5 and TRBJ2-2; no definite D call. The germline V and J ends were trimmed by 3 bases and 2 bases, with 7 bases remaining between them. Germline V lookup: CDR1 MNHEY, CDR2 SVGAGI. CDR3 length equals 14 residues. This chain's CDR3 is CASSYGGNTGELFF. The CDR3 nucleotides read TGTGCCAGCAGTTATGGCGGCAACACCGGGGAGCTGTTTTTT.

V usage is TRBV7-2 and J usage is TRBJ2-2; D possibly corresponds to TRBD2 (7 bases). The V and J ends lost 8 bases and 8 bases respectively, with 21 bases between them. Germline CDR1 SGHTA, CDR2 FQGNSA. This CDR3 is 15 amino acids long. This CDR3 reads CASRQAGVGAGELFF. CDR3 DNA sequence: TGTGCCAGCCGCCAGGCGGGAGTGGGGGCGGGGGAGCTGTTTTTT.

The chain carries TRBV4-2 and TRBJ2-7; D is unresolved. Trimming removed 6 bases from V and 6 bases from J, with 9 bases in between. Germline V lookup: CDR1 LGHNA, CDR2 YNFKEQ. The CDR3 is made up of 11 amino acids. The CDR3 nucleotides are TGTGCCAGCAGTTTTAATAGCGAGCAGTACTTC. Residues: CASSFNSEQYF.

The chain is built from TRBV4-1 and TRBJ1-1; 9 positions agree with TRBD1. The CDR3 is made up of 14 amino acids. Germline loops: CDR1 MGHRA, CDR2 YSYEKL. The trim removed 3 bases at V and 4 bases at J, leaving 3 bases unmatched. CDR3 nucleotides: TGCGCCAGCAGCCATCCGGGACAGGGCACTGAAGCTTTCTTT. Protein sequence: CASSHPGQGTEAFF.

Regarding this clone: At one end the junction does not follow the germline gene, possibly because of a read error. V usage is TRBV6-6 and J usage is TRBJ1-2, with D unclear. The germline V gene has CDR1 MNHNY and CDR2 SVGAGI (reference sequence). The CDR3 is made up of 12 amino acids. The CDR3 nucleotides read TGTGCCAGCAGTCACTCGGGAGGTGGCTACACCTTC. This gives the protein CASSHSGGGYTF.

The genes are TRBV30 and TRBJ1-1; no reliable D call. Germline V gives CDR1 GTSNPN, CDR2 SVGIG (reference sequence). CDR3 length equals 13 residues. Trimming took off 3 bases at V and 1 base at J, with 9 bases between the two ends. The CDR3 protein is CAWRVAENTEAFF. CDR3 coding DNA: TGTGCCTGGAGGGTTGCGGAGAACACTGAAGCTTTCTTT.

At least ten counts were recorded for this clone. The same CDR3 can be traced to other DNA sequences in this sample. The chain joins TRBV19 to TRBJ2-7, with 9 nucleotides matching TRBD1. The CDR3 contains 14 residues. The trim removed 5 bases at V and 3 bases at J, leaving 5 bases unmatched. Germline-derived CDR1 and CDR2 are LNHDA and SQIVND (reference sequence). CDR3 nucleotides: TGTGCCAGTAGTTCACAGGGGGCGGGCTACGAGCAGTACTTC. Its protein is CASSSQGAGYEQYF. Variable domain in full (rest from reference TRBV19 and TRBJ2-7): DGGITQSPKYLFRKEGQNVTLSCEQNLNHDAMYWYRQDPGQGLRLIYYSQIVNDFQKGDIAEGYSVSREKKESFPLTVTSAQKNPTAFYLCASSSQGAGYEQYFGPGTRLTVT.

This clone has a single count. This chain links TRBV28 with TRBJ1-1; perhaps TRBD1 as D (5 bases). The CDR3 spans 15 residues. Germline V gives CDR1 MDHEN, CDR2 SYDVKM. V was pared by 6 bases and J by 3 bases, with 17 bases between. CDR3 in amino acids: CASSSVGDGDTEAFF. The DNA of the CDR3 is TGTGCCAGCAGCTCCGTAGGGGACGGGGACACTGAAGCTTTCTTT.

This clone was seen once. The chain has TRBV6-5 and TRBJ2-1, with D maybe TRBD1 (5 bases). The germline V gene encodes CDR1 MNHEY and CDR2 SVGAGI. The CDR3 covers 16 residues. Deletions cut 3 bases from V and 5 bases from J, with 17 bases between. Written as DNA, the CDR3 is TGTGCCAGCAGTTATAGGGGAAACGGGCGGAACAATGAGCAGTTCTTC. The encoded protein is CASSYRGNGRNNEQFF.